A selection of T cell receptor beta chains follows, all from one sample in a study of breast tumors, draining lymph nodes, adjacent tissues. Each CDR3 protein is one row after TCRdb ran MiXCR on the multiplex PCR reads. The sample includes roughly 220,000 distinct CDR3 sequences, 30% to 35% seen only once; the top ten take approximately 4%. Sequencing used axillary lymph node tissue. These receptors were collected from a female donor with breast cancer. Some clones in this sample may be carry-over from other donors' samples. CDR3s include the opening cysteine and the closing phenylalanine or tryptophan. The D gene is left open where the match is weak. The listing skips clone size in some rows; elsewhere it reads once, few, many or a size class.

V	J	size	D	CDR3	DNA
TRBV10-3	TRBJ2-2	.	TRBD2	CAISGRGLATGELFF	TGTGCCATCAGTGGGCGTGGACTAGCCACCGGGGAGCTGTTTTTT
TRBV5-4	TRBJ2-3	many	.	CASSKGTQYF	TGTGCCAGCAGTAAAGGTACGCAGTATTTT
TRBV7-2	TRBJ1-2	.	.	CASSLADQGQADGYTF	TGTGCCAGCAGCCTAGCGGATCAGGGGCAGGCAGACGGCTACACCTTC
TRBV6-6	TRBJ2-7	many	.	CASSYEGHSYEQYF	TGTGCCAGCAGTTACGAGGGACACTCCTACGAGCAGTACTTC
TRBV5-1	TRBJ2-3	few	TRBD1	CASSLAARQGAITDTQYF	TGCGCCAGCAGCTTGGCCGCTAGACAGGGGGCGATAACAGATACGCAGTATTTT
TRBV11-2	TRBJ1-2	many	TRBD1	CASAEYGQGYGYTF	TGTGCCAGCGCCGAGTACGGACAGGGGTATGGCTACACCTTC
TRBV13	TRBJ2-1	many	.	CASSLGVNSYNEQFF	TGTGCCAGCAGCTTAGGAGTGAACTCCTACAATGAGCAGTTCTTC
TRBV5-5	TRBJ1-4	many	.	CASSFDFLGEKLFF	TGTGCCAGCAGCTTCGACTTCCTAGGGGAAAAACTGTTTTTT
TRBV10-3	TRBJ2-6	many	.	CAIREGGANVLTF	TGTGCCATCAGGGAGGGGGGGGCCAACGTCCTGACTTTC
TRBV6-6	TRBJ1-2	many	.	CAGSPRGERGYGYTF	TGTGCCGGCAGCCCACGGGGGGAACGCGGCTATGGCTACACCTTC
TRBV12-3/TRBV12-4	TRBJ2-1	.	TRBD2	CASSLGVAGGQVEQFF	TGTGCCAGCAGTTTAGGGGTAGCGGGAGGGCAGGTTGAGCAGTTCTTC
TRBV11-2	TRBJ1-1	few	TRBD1	CASRITGGTEAFF	TGTGCCAGCCGAATCACAGGGGGCACTGAAGCTTTCTTT
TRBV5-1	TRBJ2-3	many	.	CASSSGTDTQYF	TGCGCCAGCAGCTCAGGCACAGATACGCAGTATTTT
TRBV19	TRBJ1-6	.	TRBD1	CASSFGQGVHNSPLHF	TGTGCCAGTAGTTTCGGACAGGGTGTACATAATTCACCCCTCCACTTT
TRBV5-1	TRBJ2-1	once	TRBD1	CASSLANRQGSDAQFF	TGCGCCAGCAGCTTGGCCAACCGACAGGGCTCGGATGCGCAGTTCTTC
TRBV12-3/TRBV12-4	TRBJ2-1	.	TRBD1	CASSRDRDYNEQFF	TGTGCCAGCAGTCGGGACAGGGACTACAATGAGCAGTTCTTC
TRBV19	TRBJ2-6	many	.	CASMVLLGSGANVLTF	TGTGCCAGTATGGTACTCCTGGGGTCTGGGGCCAACGTCCTGACTTTC
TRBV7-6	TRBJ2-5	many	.	CASSFLAQETQYF	TGTGCCAGCAGCTTCCTAGCCCAAGAGACCCAGTACTTC
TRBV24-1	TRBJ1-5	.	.	CATSVRGAGNQPQHF	TGTGCCACCAGTGTTCGGGGGGCAGGCAATCAGCCCCAGCATTTT
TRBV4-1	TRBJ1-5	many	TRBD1	CASSPTGVGVNQPQHF	TGCGCCAGCAGCCCAACAGGGGTGGGTGTCAATCAGCCCCAGCATTTT
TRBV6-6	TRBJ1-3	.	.	CASSPRGLGTIYF	TGTGCCAGCAGTCCCAGGGGTCTGGGGACCATATATTTT
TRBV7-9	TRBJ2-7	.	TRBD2	CASSDRNGGGGGYEQYF	TGTGCCAGCAGCGACAGAAATGGGGGGGGTGGCGGCTACGAGCAGTACTTC
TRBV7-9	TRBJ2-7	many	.	CASSLAVGQAAYEQYF	TGTGCCAGCAGCTTAGCGGTGGGGCAGGCGGCCTACGAGCAGTACTTC
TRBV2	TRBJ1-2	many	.	CASRWGGGGYGYTF	TGTGCCAGCAGGTGGGGGGGGGGCGGCTATGGCTACACCTTC
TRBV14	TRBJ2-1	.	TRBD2	CASNLLAANNEQFF	TGTGCCAGCAACCTACTAGCGGCAAACAATGAGCAGTTCTTC
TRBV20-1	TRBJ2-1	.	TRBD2	CSACGTSGYNEQFF	TGCAGTGCTTGCGGGACTAGCGGGTACAATGAGCAGTTCTTC
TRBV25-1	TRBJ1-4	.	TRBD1	CASSGPTGEGEKLFF	TGTGCCAGCAGTGGACCGACAGGGGAGGGGGAAAAACTGTTTTTT
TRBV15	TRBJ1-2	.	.	CATSTRGADYGYTF	TGTGCCACCAGCACCAGGGGCGCGGACTATGGCTACACCTTC
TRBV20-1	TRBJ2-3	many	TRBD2	CSLTASGLAGLTDTQYF	TGCAGCCTGACGGCATCGGGACTAGCGGGACTCACAGATACGCAGTATTTT
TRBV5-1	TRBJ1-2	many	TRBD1	CASRAGTGNNYGYTF	TGCGCCAGCCGGGCCGGGACAGGAAATAACTATGGCTACACCTTC
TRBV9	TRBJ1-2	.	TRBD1	CASSVQGGQRGYTF	TGTGCCAGCAGCGTCCAGGGGGGACAACGTGGCTACACCTTC
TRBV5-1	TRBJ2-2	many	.	CASSPLADTGELFF	TGCGCCAGCAGCCCCCTGGCCGACACCGGGGAGCTGTTTTTT
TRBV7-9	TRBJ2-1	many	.	CASSLGAGGIEQFF	TGTGCCAGCAGCTTGGGAGCAGGGGGGATTGAGCAGTTCTTC
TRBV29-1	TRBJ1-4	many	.	CSVLVQGQVGEKLFF	TGCAGCGTCCTCGTACAGGGACAAGTGGGAGAAAAACTGTTTTTT
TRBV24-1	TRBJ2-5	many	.	CATSVKETQYF	TGTGCCACCAGTGTGAAAGAGACCCAGTACTTC
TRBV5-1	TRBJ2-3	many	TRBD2	CASSLGLASSDTQYF	TGCGCCAGCAGCTTGGGACTAGCCAGCTCAGATACGCAGTATTTT
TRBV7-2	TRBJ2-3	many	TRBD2	CASSPRRGATDTQYF	TGTGCCAGCAGCCCGAGGCGGGGGGCGACAGATACGCAGTATTTT
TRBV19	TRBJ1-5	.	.	CASGPRAGGGQPQHF	TGTGCCAGTGGTCCACGGGCGGGGGGCGGGCAGCCCCAGCATTTT
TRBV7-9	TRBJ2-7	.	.	CASSLEGPYEHYF	TGTGCCAGCAGCTTAGAGGGGCCCTACGAGCACTACTTC
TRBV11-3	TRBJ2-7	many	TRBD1	CASSQVWDSSYEQYF	TGTGCCAGCAGCCAAGTGTGGGACAGCTCCTACGAGCAGTACTTC
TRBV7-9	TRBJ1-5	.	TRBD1	CASSYAGTEPYNEPQHF	TGTGCCAGCAGCTACGCCGGGACAGAACCCTACAATGAGCCCCAGCATTTT
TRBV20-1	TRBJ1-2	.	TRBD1	CSARERVAGQGNYGCTF	TGCAGTGCTAGAGAGAGGGTGGCGGGACAGGGGAACTATGGCTGCACCTTC
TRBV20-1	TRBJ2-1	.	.	CSAKVSVIHTEQFF	TGCAGTGCTAAGGTCAGCGTGATCCACACTGAGCAGTTCTTC
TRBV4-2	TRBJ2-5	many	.	CASSVRDTEETQYF	TGTGCCAGCAGCGTGCGGGACACGGAAGAGACCCAGTACTTC
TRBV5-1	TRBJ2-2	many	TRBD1	CASSLAPGGPGELFF	TGCGCCAGCAGCTTGGCCCCAGGGGGTCCCGGGGAGCTGTTTTTT
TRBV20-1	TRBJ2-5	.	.	CSARDPTALETQYF	TGCAGTGCTAGAGACCCGACCGCCCTGGAGACCCAGTACTTC
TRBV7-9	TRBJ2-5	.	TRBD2	CASSFPGLAGRETQYF	TGTGCCAGCAGCTTCCCGGGACTAGCGGGGCGGGAGACCCAGTACTTC
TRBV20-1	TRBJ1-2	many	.	CSASTGWIGYTF	TGCAGTGCTAGTACAGGGTGGATCGGCTACACCTTC
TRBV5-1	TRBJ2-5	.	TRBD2	CASSLGSSGTQYF	TGTGCCAGCAGCTTAGGTTCTAGCGGGACCCAGTACTTC
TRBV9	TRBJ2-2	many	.	CASSGLGGGNTGELFF	TGTGCCAGCAGCGGCCTCGGTGGGGGGAACACCGGGGAGCTGTTTTTT
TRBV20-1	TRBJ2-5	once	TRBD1	CSAYTGTAMETQYF	TGCAGTGCTTACACCGGGACAGCGATGGAGACCCAGTACTTC